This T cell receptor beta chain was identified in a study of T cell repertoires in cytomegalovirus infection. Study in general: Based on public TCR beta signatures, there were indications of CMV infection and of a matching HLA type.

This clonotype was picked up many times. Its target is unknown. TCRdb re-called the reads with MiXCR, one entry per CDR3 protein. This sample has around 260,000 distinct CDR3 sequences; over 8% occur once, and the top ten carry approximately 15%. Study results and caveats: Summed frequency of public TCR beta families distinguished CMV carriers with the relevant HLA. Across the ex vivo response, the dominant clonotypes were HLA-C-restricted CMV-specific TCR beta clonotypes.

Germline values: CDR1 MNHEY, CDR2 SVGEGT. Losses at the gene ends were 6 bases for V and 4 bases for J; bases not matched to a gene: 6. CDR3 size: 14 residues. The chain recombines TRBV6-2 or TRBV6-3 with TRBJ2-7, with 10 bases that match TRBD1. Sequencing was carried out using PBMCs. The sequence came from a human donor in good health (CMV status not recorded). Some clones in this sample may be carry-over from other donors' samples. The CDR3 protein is CASRGTGVGYEQYF. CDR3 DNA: TGTGCCAGCAGGGGGACAGGGGTCGGGTACGAGCAGTACTTC.